A single sample is the source of the 22 T cell receptor beta chains below, sequenced in a study of blood T cell repertoires in COVID-19. Measured with immunoSEQ multiplex PCR; TCRdb has only the in-frame clones, and not every one. Seen here are over 150,000 clones, roughly 83% observed once, and the top ten hold roughly an eighth. Sequenced material: peripheral blood. The source is a woman aged 60-75 years with COVID-19, enrolled during active disease.

The chain combines TRBV6-5 with TRBJ2-1, with TRBD2 as a possible D gene (6 bases). V was shortened by 6 bases and J by 1 base, with 13 bases between the two germline ends. CDR3 length: 15 residues. Germline CDR1 and CDR2: MNHEY and SVGAGI. The CDR3 DNA sequence: TGTGCCAGCAGCCCAGGAGGGATGTCCTACAATGAGCAGTTCTTC. This encodes CASSPGGMSYNEQFF.

The gene calls are TRBV7-8 and TRBJ2-1; TRBD1 is a possible D gene (5 bases). The germline CDR1 and CDR2 sequences are SGHVS and FQNEAQ. The CDR3 extends over 14 amino acids. The V end lost 1 base, the J end lost 2 bases, and 6 bases lay between the germline ends. Here the CDR3 reads CASSLGGPYNEQFF. For the CDR3, the DNA is TGTGCCAGCAGCTTAGGGGGCCCCTACAATGAGCAGTTCTTC. Variable domain in full (rest from reference TRBV7-8 and TRBJ2-1): GAGVSQSPRYKVAKRGQDVALRCDPISGHVSLFWYQQALGQGPEFLTYFQNEAQLDKSGLPSDRFFAERPEGSVSTLKIQRTQQEDSAVYLCASSLGGPYNEQFFGPGTRLTVL.

This rearrangement joins TRBV6-2 or TRBV6-3 to TRBJ1-5, with 10 bases matching TRBD1. Germline CDR1 reads MNHEY; CDR2 reads SVGEGT. The CDR3 extends over 14 amino acids. The V and J ends lost 6 bases and 5 bases, in that order; junction bases with no gene match: 4. In DNA form, the CDR3 reads TGTGCCAGCAGATACGGGACAGGGGATCAGCCCCAGCATTTT. Its protein is CASRYGTGDQPQHF.

This chain joins TRBV29-1 and TRBJ1-2, with D perhaps TRBD1 (6 bases). The germline V gene has CDR1 SQVTM and CDR2 ANQGSEA. V was cut by 4 bases and J by 6 bases, with 15 bases left in between. The CDR3 sequence is 13 residues long. CDR3 DNA sequence: TGCAGCGTTGGTACAGGGCGGCCTAATGGCTACACCTTC. It yields the protein CSVGTGRPNGYTF.

The chain employs TRBV24-1 and TRBJ2-2, with 9 bases aligning to TRBD2. Germline V gives CDR1 KGHDR, CDR2 SFDVKD. The CDR3 runs to 18 residues. V dropped 1 base and J dropped 6; count of bases not matched to a gene: 11. CDR3 in DNA: TGTGCCACCAGTGATTTTCCCTCTAGCGGGACACCACCCGGGGAGCTGTTTTTT. Residues: CATSDFPSSGTPPGELFF.

Written as DNA, the CDR3 is TGTGCCAGCTCACCACCGTCAGGGACAGCAACTAATGAAAAACTGTTTTTT. It codes for CASSPPSGTATNEKLFF. The genes are TRBV18 and TRBJ1-4; 7 positions match TRBD1. Germline V gene lookup returns CDR1 KGHSH and CDR2 LQKENI. Losses at the gene ends were 0 bases for V and 0 bases for J; bases not matched to a gene: 4. The CDR3 extends over 17 amino acids.

The table lists this clone with a count of one. The chain employs TRBV5-1 and TRBJ1-1, with a weak D call TRBD1 (5 bases). The CDR3 is 14 residues long. Germline V gene sequence: CDR1 SGHRS, CDR2 YFSETQ. V lost 4 bases to trimming and J lost 11 bases, with 21 bases between them. CDR3 in DNA: TGCGCCAGCAGCCTCGATAGATCTTCAGGGCGTGCTTTCTTT. Translation: CASSLDRSSGRAFF. Drawing the rest from reference TRBV5-1 and TRBJ1-1, the complete variable domain is KAGVTQTPRYLIKTRGQQVTLSCSPISGHRSVSWYQQTPGQGLQFLFEYFSETQRNKGNFPGRFSGRQFSNSRSEMNVSTLELGDSALYLCASSLDRSSGRAFFGQGTRLTVV.

This chain uses TRBV29-1 with TRBJ1-1; D perhaps matches TRBD1 (5 bases). Germline V gene lookup returns CDR1 SQVTM and CDR2 ANQGSEA. V lost 0 bases to trimming and J lost 2 bases, with 13 bases between them. CDR3 length: 15 amino acids. CDR3 nucleotide sequence: TGCAGCGTTGAAGATAGGGGCAGCTTCAACACTGAAGCTTTCTTT. Protein product: CSVEDRGSFNTEAFF.

About this clone: At one of its ends the junction is not consistent with the germline gene, which may arise from a read error. The V gene is TRBV6-1, the J gene TRBJ1-2, with TRBD1 matching 12 bases. Germline CDR1 is MNHNS and CDR2 is SASEGT. The CDR3 is made up of 16 amino acids. The CDR3 loop is CASSEARGQGARLRGF. CDR3 sequence (DNA): TGTGCCAGCAGTGAAGCGCGGGGACAGGGGGCTCGGCTTAGAGGGTTC.

This chain connects TRBV5-6 to TRBJ2-4; D uncertain. The germline V gene encodes CDR1 SGHDT and CDR2 YYEEEE. CDR3 length: 16 amino acids. Trimming shortened V by 1 base and J by 0 bases, and 11 bases separated the two germline ends. Here the CDR3 DNA reads TGTGCCAGCAGCTTGTACACAAACCCAGCCAAAAACATTCAGTACTTC. It specifies CASSLYTNPAKNIQYF.

V and J are TRBV9 and TRBJ1-6, with a tentative D call TRBD1 (6 bases). Trimming took 1 base from V and 7 from J, leaving 9 bases between them. Germline-derived CDR1 and CDR2 are SGDLS and YYNGEE. The CDR3 is 14 amino acids. CDR3 loop: CASSVRGGNSPLHF. The CDR3 coding sequence is TGTGCCAGCAGCGTAAGGGGGGGAAATTCACCCCTCCACTTT. Complete variable domain (other parts from reference TRBV9 and TRBJ1-6): DSGVTQTPKHLITATGQRVTLRCSPRSGDLSVYWYQQSLDQGLQFLIQYYNGEERAKGNILERFSAQQFPDLHSELNLSSLELGDSALYFCASSVRGGNSPLHFGNGTRLTVT.

The rearrangement links TRBV5-1 to TRBJ1-5, with D maybe TRBD1 (6 bases). Trimming shortened V by 1 base and J by 6 bases, and 14 bases separated the two germline ends. The V gene's germline CDR1 is SGHRS and CDR2 YFSETQ. The CDR3 covers 15 residues. CDR3 sequence (DNA): TGCGCCAGCAGCTTGACTACGGGGGGCTCTCAGCCCCAGCATTTT. This encodes CASSLTTGGSQPQHF.

The V call is TRBV7-8, the J call TRBJ1-6; D is unclear. From germline, CDR1 is SGHVS and CDR2 FQNEAQ. The CDR3 runs to 14 residues. V lost 6 bases to trimming and J lost 9 bases, with 15 bases between them. CDR3 in amino acids: CASRKPEGFSPLHF. CDR3 sequence (DNA): TGTGCCAGCAGGAAACCAGAGGGCTTTTCACCCCTCCACTTT.

V is TRBV7-3 and J is TRBJ1-2; no clear D gene. This CDR3 is built from 16 residues. Trimming removed 1 base from V and 4 bases from J, with 16 bases in between. Germline V gene data show CDR1 as SGHTA and CDR2 as FQGTGA. The CDR3 region is CASSLRSPGQLYGYTF. In DNA, the CDR3 is TGTGCCAGCAGCTTAAGATCCCCTGGGCAGCTCTATGGCTACACCTTC.

The chain couples TRBV14 to TRBJ2-1, with TRBD2 matching 7 bases. Germline values: CDR1 SGHDN, CDR2 FVKESK. This CDR3 is 16 amino acids long. J gave up 0 bases and V 2 bases, and 4 bases lay outside the gene matches. The CDR3 nucleotides read TGTGCCAGCAGCCAATTGCGGGGGTACTCCTACAATGAGCAGTTCTTC. It yields the protein CASSQLRGYSYNEQFF. Variable domain in full (rest from reference TRBV14 and TRBJ2-1): EAGVTQFPSHSVIEKGQTVTLRCDPISGHDNLYWYRRVMGKEIKFLLHFVKESKQDESGMPNNRFLAERTGGTYSTLKVQPAELEDSGVYFCASSQLRGYSYNEQFFGPGTRLTVL.

The J gene is TRBJ1-4, the V gene TRBV5-4, with D perhaps TRBD1 (5 bases). This CDR3 has 14 residues. The V end was cut by 3 bases, the J end by 3 bases, with 9 bases between. The V gene's germline CDR1 is SGHNT and CDR2 YYREEE (reference sequence). This CDR3 reads CASSSRGSNEKLFF. CDR3 in DNA: TGTGCCAGCAGCTCACGGGGGTCTAATGAAAAACTGTTTTTT.

The chain is built from TRBV3-1 (or the pseudogene TRBV3-2) and TRBJ2-3, with TRBD1 identical over 8 bases. Germline CDR1 reads LGHDT; CDR2 reads YNNKEL (reference sequence). V lost 0 bases, J lost 9 bases, and 8 bases stayed unmatched. The CDR3 is 15 residues long. CDR3 in DNA: TGTGCCAGCAGCCAAGAGGTCCCCGGACAGGGAACGCAGTATTTT. Its translation is CASSQEVPGQGTQYF.

The CDR3 DNA reads TGCGCCAGCAGTGAGAGGAGGAGGGACATTCAGTACTTC. Translating gives CASSERRRDIQYF. The rearrangement links TRBV10-2 to TRBJ2-4, with a weak D call TRBD2 (6 bases). The length of the CDR3 is 13 residues. Per germline, CDR1 WSHSY and CDR2 SAAADI. Trimming shortened V by 2 bases and J by 8 bases, and 10 bases separated the two germline ends.

Only one count was recorded for this clone. The genes are TRBV19 and TRBJ2-4; D perhaps matches TRBD2 (5 bases). Between the trimmed V and J ends, which lost 5 bases and 2 bases, there was a span of 7 bases. From germline, CDR1 is LNHDA and CDR2 SQIVND (reference sequence). This CDR3 contains 13 residues. The CDR3 DNA reads as TGTGCCAGTAGTTCGGACTCCAAAAACATTCAGTACTTC. It encodes CASSSDSKNIQYF.

The CDR3 here is CASSISAGPTDTQYF. The CDR3 nucleotides read TGTGCCAGTAGTATATCGGCGGGACCCACAGATACGCAGTATTTT. This chain uses TRBV19 with TRBJ2-3; D is perhaps TRBD2 (6 bases). This CDR3 has 15 residues. Trimming stripped 2 bases from V and 2 bases from J, with 11 bases between. The germline gives CDR1 LNHDA, CDR2 SQIVND (reference sequence).

This clone was seen just once. In the same sample, other DNA sequences code for this CDR3. The chain recombines TRBV18 with TRBJ2-5; 8 bases match TRBD1. The CDR3 runs 13 residues. Germline-derived CDR1 and CDR2 are KGHSH and LQKENI. The J segment lost 3 bases and the V segment lost 6 bases, leaving 3 bases of the junction unmatched. The CDR3 is CASSLGQEETQYF. CDR3 DNA: TGTGCCAGCTCCCTGGGACAGGAAGAGACCCAGTACTTC.

The V and J genes are TRBV4-1 and TRBJ1-1; 7 bases are a match to TRBD1. CDR3 size: 14 residues. In germline, CDR1 is MGHRA, CDR2 YSYEKL. J lost 6 bases, V lost 1 base, and 5 bases had no gene match. In nucleotides, the CDR3 is TGCGCCAGCAGCCAAGTCGGGACAGATCCTGAAGCTTTCTTT. It codes for CASSQVGTDPEAFF.